This T cell receptor (beta chain) was profiled in a study of shared clonotypes between healthy human individuals. Study-level points and caveats: In the sorted subsets, rarefaction showed sequencing was incomplete despite large depth. Across subsets, estimated richness was generally greater for naive than for memory populations. Several donors held about 5% of naive CD4 clonotypes in common.

Generated by immunoSEQ multiplex PCR, the TCRdb table keeps only in-frame clones and is missing some. There are about 640,000 clones in the sample; about 78% occur only once, and under 2% lies in the top ten. Points on this clone: The antigen is unknown.

Healthy and HIV-negative, the adult donors had no recent acute infections or vaccinations. Looked up from germline, CDR1 is SNHLY and CDR2 is FYNNEI. The length of the CDR3 is 14 residues. After removal of 6 bases from V and 4 bases from J, the junction contained 5 bases not matched to a gene. The TCR comes from a woman younger than 45 in good health. This chain uses TRBV2 with TRBJ2-1; 8 bases are shared with TRBD1. Sequenced input: memory CD4+ T cells sorted from blood. Subset described: CD45RA-negative fraction. In DNA form, the CDR3 reads TGTGCCAGCAGGACCGGGACAGGTTACAATGAGCAGTTCTTC. This codes for CASRTGTGYNEQFF. Looking up the rest from reference TRBV2 and TRBJ2-1 gives the full variable domain: EPEVTQTPSHQVTQMGQEVILRCVPISNHLYFYWYRQILGQKVEFLVSFYNNEISEKSEIFDDQFSVERPDGSNFTLKIRSTKLEDSAMYFCASRTGTGYNEQFFGPGTRLTVL.